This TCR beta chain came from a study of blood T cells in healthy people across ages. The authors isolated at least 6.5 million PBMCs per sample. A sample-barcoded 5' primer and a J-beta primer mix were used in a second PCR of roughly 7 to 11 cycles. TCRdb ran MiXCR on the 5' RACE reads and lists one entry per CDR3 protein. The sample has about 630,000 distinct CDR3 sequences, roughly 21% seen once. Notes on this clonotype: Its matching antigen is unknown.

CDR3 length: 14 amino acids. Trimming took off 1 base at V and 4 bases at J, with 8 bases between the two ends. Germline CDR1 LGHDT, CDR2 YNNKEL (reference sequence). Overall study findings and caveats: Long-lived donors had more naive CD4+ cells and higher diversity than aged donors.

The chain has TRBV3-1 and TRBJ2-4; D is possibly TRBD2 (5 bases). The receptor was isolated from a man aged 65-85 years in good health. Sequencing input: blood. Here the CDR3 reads CASSQGTFKNIQYF. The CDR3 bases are TGTGCCAGCAGCCAAGGGACTTTTAAAAACATTCAGTACTTC.